This TCR beta chain was sequenced during a study of shared clonotypes between healthy human individuals. Findings and caveats of the study: Investigators expected sequencing depth to affect clonotype sharing among donors. In contrast to clonotypes shared by all four donors, non-shared clonotypes had lower generation probabilities.

This clone is a singleton in its sample. The target antigen is unknown. V dropped 3 bases and J dropped 2 bases, with 11 bases sitting between them. Germline V CDR1 and CDR2: MNHNS, SASEGT. CDR3 length: 15 residues. DNA at approximately 200 ng, some 31,000 T cell genomes, went into sorted-subset replicate PCRs. Only in-frame clones appear in the TCRdb table, and some are missing; sequencing was by immunoSEQ multiplex PCR. The repertoire includes some 1 million clones, approximately 72% of them detected once, and 1.4% sits in the top ten. The clonotype originates from a man younger than 30 in good health. The chain employs TRBV6-1 and TRBJ1-5; D may be TRBD1 (5 bases). The sample taken for sequencing was memory CD4+ T cells sorted from blood. Subset of the sample: CD45RA-negative fraction. CDR3 DNA: TGTGCCAGCAGTGATAAGGGGATTGGCAATCAGCCCCAGCATTTT. Encoded protein: CASSDKGIGNQPQHF.